The 23 T cell receptor beta chains given below trace back to one sample, sequenced in a study of T cell responses to AZD1222 COVID-19 vaccine. Method: immunoSEQ multiplex PCR; TCRdb's copy keeps in-frame clones and lacks some. This repertoire shows around 150,000 clones, roughly 92% found once; its top ten account for more than 0.9%. The source material was peripheral blood, sampled 28 days after the second AZD1222 dose. The origin of the receptors is an adult who received the AZD1222 COVID-19 vaccine.

This chain links TRBV3-1 (or the pseudogene TRBV3-2) with TRBJ2-7; D may be TRBD1 (6 bases). V was pared by 5 bases and J by 0 bases, with 8 bases between. Germline CDR1 LGHDT, CDR2 YNNKEL (reference sequence). This CDR3 contains 13 residues. CDR3 DNA: TGTGCCAGCAGCGGGACACACTCCTACGAGCAGTACTTC. As protein: CASSGTHSYEQYF.

CDR3 DNA sequence: TGTGCCAGCAGCTTCTCGGCGACAGATACGCAGTATTTT. Translating gives CASSFSATDTQYF. The rearrangement links TRBV7-3 to TRBJ2-3; D remains ambiguous. Between the trimmed V and J ends, which lost 3 bases and 3 bases, there was a span of 7 bases. The V gene's germline CDR1 is SGHTA and CDR2 FQGTGA. The CDR3 length is 13 residues.

V is TRBV10-3 and J is TRBJ1-5; no firm D call. CDR1 ENHRY and CDR2 SYGVKD come from the germline V gene. The CDR3 is 12 amino acids. V gave up 7 bases and J gave up 3 bases, with 7 bases separating them. Here the CDR3 reads CAIKGDNQPQHF. The CDR3 coding sequence is TGTGCCATCAAGGGAGACAATCAGCCCCAGCATTTT.

The chain combines TRBV10-2 with TRBJ2-7; no firm D call. There are 10 residues in the CDR3. V lost 2 bases and J lost 6, with 2 bases in between. Germline lookup yields CDR1 WSHSY and CDR2 SAAADI. CDR3 protein: CASSEGEQYF. The CDR3 coding sequence is TGCGCCAGCAGTGAGGGCGAGCAGTACTTC.

The chain combines TRBV4-3 with TRBJ2-7; the match to TRBD1 covers 7 bases. From germline, CDR1 is LGHNA and CDR2 YSLEER. J lost 0 bases, V lost 1 base, and 6 bases had no gene match. CDR3 length: 16 residues. The CDR3: CASSQGQGQPSYEQYF. The DNA for the CDR3 is TGCGCCAGCAGCCAAGGCCAGGGACAGCCCTCCTACGAGCAGTACTTC.

The V and J genes are TRBV7-2 and TRBJ1-6; maybe TRBD1 (5 bases). The CDR3 consists of 15 residues. Germline CDR1 reads SGHTA; CDR2 reads FQGNSA. Trimming stripped 1 base from V and 7 bases from J, with 11 bases between. CDR3 residues: CASSLDPGMNSPLHF. The CDR3, as DNA: TGTGCCAGCAGCTTAGACCCAGGGATGAATTCACCCCTCCACTTT. The variable domain in full, with the rest retrieved from reference TRBV7-2 and TRBJ1-6, is GAGVSQSPSNKVTEKGKDVELRCDPISGHTALYWYRQSLGQGLEFLIYFQGNSAPDKSGLPSDRFSAERTGGSVSTLTIQRTQQEDSAVYLCASSLDPGMNSPLHFGNGTRLTVT.

The V and J genes are TRBV6-5 and TRBJ2-3; D perhaps matches TRBD1 (6 bases). The ends were cut back, 2 bases at V and 2 bases at J, with 11 bases in the middle. The length of the CDR3 is 15 residues. In germline, CDR1 is MNHEY, CDR2 SVGAGI. CDR3 sequence: CASSYTGSHTDTQYF. The DNA for the CDR3 is TGTGCCAGCAGTTACACAGGGTCCCACACAGATACGCAGTATTTT.

This sequence joins TRBV2 and TRBJ2-3; TRBD1 aligns across 8 bases. The CDR3 is made up of 17 amino acids. With 3 bases clipped from V and 7 bases from J, the junction kept 15 bases outside the gene matches. From germline, CDR1 is SNHLY and CDR2 FYNNEI. The CDR3 nucleotides are TGTGCCAGCAGTGATCTCCTGACAGGGGTCCTTCAAAATACGCAGTATTTT. Amino acid sequence: CASSDLLTGVLQNTQYF.

The V call is TRBV19, the J call TRBJ1-2, with TRBD1 as a possible D gene (5 bases). The CDR3 covers 15 residues. V lost 6 bases, J lost 6 bases, and 20 bases lay in between. Germline V gene sequence: CDR1 LNHDA, CDR2 SQIVND (reference sequence). The CDR3 here is CASSDGTSLFHGYTF. The CDR3 DNA is TGTGCCAGTAGCGACGGGACGTCACTTTTCCATGGCTACACCTTC.

The V and J genes are TRBV19 and TRBJ2-2; 7 bases align to TRBD1. V trimming: 3 bases; J trimming: 2 bases; junction bases outside the gene matches: 6. Germline CDR1 reads LNHDA; CDR2 reads SQIVND (reference sequence). The CDR3 spans 16 residues. The CDR3: CASSILGQSNTGELFF. The DNA for the CDR3 is TGTGCCAGTAGTATTCTGGGACAGTCAAACACCGGGGAGCTGTTTTTT. Full variable domain (rest looked up from reference TRBV19 and TRBJ2-2): DGGITQSPKYLFRKEGQNVTLSCEQNLNHDAMYWYRQDPGQGLRLIYYSQIVNDFQKGDIAEGYSVSREKKESFPLTVTSAQKNPTAFYLCASSILGQSNTGELFFGEGSRLTVL.

The chain recombines TRBV6-5 with TRBJ1-5, with 10 bases identical to TRBD1. The CDR3 has 15 amino acids. Germline values: CDR1 MNHEY, CDR2 SVGAGI. V shed 6 bases, J shed 4 bases, and the junction held 6 bases outside the gene matches. The CDR3 loop is CASSLDRGLNQPQHF. In DNA form, the CDR3 reads TGTGCCAGCAGCCTCGACAGGGGGCTAAATCAGCCCCAGCATTTT.

This chain links TRBV9 with TRBJ1-4; tentative D call: TRBD1 (6 bases). Trimming stripped 10 bases from V and 0 bases from J, with 34 bases between. The CDR3 is 21 residues long. Germline values: CDR1 SGDLS, CDR2 YYNGEE. The CDR3 reads CASKLRIERQVLSATNEKLFF. For the CDR3, the DNA is TGTGCCTCCAAACTCAGAATAGAAAGACAGGTGCTTTCTGCAACTAATGAAAAACTGTTTTTT.

The chain couples TRBV6-6 to TRBJ2-1; 8 nucleotides line up with TRBD2. The V gene's germline CDR1 is MNHNY and CDR2 SVGAGI (reference sequence). CDR3 length: 16 amino acids. V shed 3 bases, J shed 7 bases, and the junction held 11 bases outside the gene matches. CDR3 nucleotide sequence: TGTGCCAGCAGTTATATCGTCGGACTAGCCTCAAATGAGCAGTTCTTC. Amino acid sequence: CASSYIVGLASNEQFF.

The chain is built from TRBV6-5 and TRBJ1-1; 8 positions match TRBD1. Unmatched junction bases numbered 5, after V lost 7 bases and J lost 1 base. The CDR3 length is 14 residues. Germline CDR1 and CDR2: MNHEY and SVGAGI. As DNA, the CDR3 is TGTGCCAGCAACTACAGGGGGGAGAACACTGAAGCTTTCTTT. The encoded protein is CASNYRGENTEAFF.

This chain uses TRBV6-5 with TRBJ1-1, with D unclear. V lost 0 bases and J lost 4, with 15 bases in between. The CDR3 length is 16 residues. Germline V gene lookup returns CDR1 MNHEY and CDR2 SVGAGI. CDR3 protein: CASSYSGLGRGTEAFF. CDR3 sequence (DNA): TGTGCCAGCAGTTACTCGGGTCTGGGTCGAGGCACTGAAGCTTTCTTT.

This clone was observed a single time. The rearrangement joins TRBV2 to TRBJ2-1, with TRBD2 matching over 11 bases. CDR3 size: 15 residues. CDR1 and CDR2 from the germline V gene are SNHLY and FYNNEI. V trimming: 6 bases; J trimming: 4 bases; junction bases outside the gene matches: 5. The CDR3 sequence is CASRYGTSGYNEQFF. CDR3 DNA: TGTGCCAGCAGGTATGGGACTAGCGGATACAATGAGCAGTTCTTC.

This chain uses TRBV4-3 with TRBJ1-2; D is possibly TRBD1 (6 bases). This CDR3 region has 16 residues. Deletions cut 0 bases from V and 1 base from J, with 12 bases between. CDR1 is LGHNA and CDR2 is YSLEER in the germline V gene. DNA of the CDR3: TGCGCCAGCAGCCAAGATTCCAGGGGTCATAACTATGGCTACACCTTC. This sequence encodes CASSQDSRGHNYGYTF.

V usage is TRBV2 and J usage is TRBJ1-2; 7 bases line up with TRBD1. Trimming removed 8 bases from V and 7 bases from J; junction bases left unmatched: 7. The CDR3 length is 12 residues. The germline V gene encodes CDR1 SNHLY and CDR2 FYNNEI. The CDR3 DNA follows: TGTGCCAGCCCGACAGGGAGGTCTGGCTACACCTTC. Amino acid sequence: CASPTGRSGYTF.

This clone occurred once. V gene TRBV2 combines with J gene TRBJ1-1; weak D call: TRBD1 (5 bases). Trimming took 8 bases from V and 1 from J, leaving 11 bases between them. The germline V gene encodes CDR1 SNHLY and CDR2 FYNNEI. The length of the CDR3 is 13 residues. The CDR3 DNA is TGTGCCAGCGAGAGAGGGGCGAACACTGAAGCTTTCTTT. Encoded protein: CASERGANTEAFF.

The rearrangement links TRBV7-8 to TRBJ2-7; 12 nucleotides align to TRBD1. The CDR3 is made up of 18 amino acids. The V gene's germline CDR1 is SGHVS and CDR2 FQNEAQ. Losses at the gene ends were 2 bases for V and 2 bases for J; bases not matched to a gene: 10. CDR3 in DNA: TGTGCCAGCAGCTTAAGGGACAGGGGGCTTCCAGGCACCTACGAGCAGTACTTC. Amino acids: CASSLRDRGLPGTYEQYF.

This clone was seen only once. The V call is TRBV28, the J call TRBJ2-3, with D perhaps given as TRBD1 or TRBD2 (5 bases each). The CDR3 totals 14 residues. Germline V CDR1 and CDR2: MDHEN, SYDVKM. Trimming removed 8 bases at V and 1 base at J, with 13 bases between. The DNA for the CDR3 is TGTGCCAGCCAGGAGAGAGGGGGCACAGATACGCAGTATTTT. Residues: CASQERGGTDTQYF. Variable domain in full (rest from reference TRBV28 and TRBJ2-3): DVKVTQSSRYLVKRTGEKVFLECVQDMDHENMFWYRQDPGLGLRLIYFSYDVKMKEKGDIPEGYSVSREKKERFSLILESASTNQTSMYLCASQERGGTDTQYFGPGTRLTVL.

The chain employs TRBV7-7 and TRBJ2-1; 11 nucleotides align to TRBD2. CDR1 is SSHAT and CDR2 is FNYEAQ in the germline V gene (reference sequence). CDR3 length: 16 amino acids. Trimming took 6 bases from V and 9 from J; bases not matched to a gene: 13. CDR3 protein: CASSPVAGGIPGEQFF. CDR3 nucleotide sequence: TGTGCCAGCAGTCCTGTAGCGGGAGGGATACCTGGTGAGCAGTTCTTC. The whole variable domain, remainder taken from reference TRBV7-7 and TRBJ2-1, is GAGVSQSPRYKVTKRGQDVTLRCDPISSHATLYWYQQALGQGPEFLTYFNYEAQPDKSGLPSDRFSAERPEGSISTLTIQRTEQRDSAMYRCASSPVAGGIPGEQFFGPGTRLTVL.

The chain uses TRBV7-9 and TRBJ1-1; 8 bases are a match to TRBD1. CDR1 is SEHNR and CDR2 is FQNEAQ in the germline V gene (reference sequence). This CDR3 is 13 amino acids long. J gave up 6 bases and V 5 bases, and 5 bases lay outside the gene matches. The CDR3 nucleotides are TGTGCCAGCAGCCGTCAGGGGGCCTCTGAAGCTTTCTTT. Amino acids: CASSRQGASEAFF.